Listed below are T cell receptor beta chains from one sample, sequenced in a study of shared clonotypes between healthy human individuals. TCRdb's copy holds only in-frame clones and misses some; the assay was immunoSEQ multiplex PCR. The data contain about 2.4 million clones, 90% to 95% of them singletons. Specimen: naive CD4+ T cells from PBMCs. The receptors stem from a man aged 18 to 29 in good health. Some clones in this sample may be carry-over from other donors' samples. Both conserved end residues are part of each CDR3. Each record gives: clone size, D gene, V gene, J gene, CDR3 protein, CDR3 DNA. A D gene is named only where the DNA matches it firmly. Expanded clones are given a class, and other clones once, few, many or no size at all.

clone size: .
D gene: .
V gene: TRBV5-1
J gene: TRBJ2-1
CDR3 protein: CASSLWTYPGEQFF
CDR3 DNA: TGCGCCAGCAGCTTATGGACTTATCCCGGTGAGCAGTTCTTC

clone size: .
D gene: .
V gene: TRBV4-1
J gene: TRBJ2-1
CDR3 protein: CASSQPLGEQFF
CDR3 DNA: TGCGCCAGCAGCCAGCCCCTGGGGGAGCAGTTCTTC

clone size: .
D gene: TRBD1
V gene: TRBV28
J gene: TRBJ2-7
CDR3 protein: CASSGYAGTGPLEQYF
CDR3 DNA: TGTGCCAGCAGTGGATATGCCGGGACAGGGCCCCTCGAGCAGTACTTC

clone size: .
D gene: .
V gene: TRBV6-1
J gene: TRBJ2-7
CDR3 protein: CASSEGGLLFYEQYF
CDR3 DNA: TGTGCCAGCAGTGAAGGGGGGCTCCTTTTCTACGAGCAGTACTTC

clone size: .
D gene: .
V gene: TRBV7-2
J gene: TRBJ2-7
CDR3 protein: CASSHEGATGGYEQYF
CDR3 DNA: TGTGCCAGCAGTCACGAAGGGGCGACTGGAGGCTACGAGCAGTACTTC

clone size: .
D gene: .
V gene: TRBV5-1
J gene: TRBJ1-2
CDR3 protein: CASTNQGNYGYTF
CDR3 DNA: TGCGCCAGCACCAACCAGGGGAACTATGGCTACACCTTC

clone size: .
D gene: .
V gene: TRBV28
J gene: TRBJ1-6
CDR3 protein: CASSTHATDYNSPLHF
CDR3 DNA: TGTGCCAGCAGTACTCATGCCACAGACTATAATTCACCCCTCCACTTT

clone size: .
D gene: TRBD1
V gene: TRBV7-9
J gene: TRBJ2-7
CDR3 protein: CASSRGQGNYEQYF
CDR3 DNA: TGTGCCAGCTCACGGGGACAGGGGAACTACGAGCAGTACTTC

clone size: .
D gene: .
V gene: TRBV9
J gene: TRBJ2-7
CDR3 protein: CASSAGTNSYEQYF
CDR3 DNA: TGTGCCAGCAGCGCAGGGACAAACTCCTACGAGCAGTACTTC

clone size: .
D gene: .
V gene: TRBV7-9
J gene: TRBJ2-3
CDR3 protein: CASSPPSTDTQYF
CDR3 DNA: TGTGCCAGCAGCCCGCCGAGCACAGATACGCAGTATTTT

clone size: .
D gene: .
V gene: TRBV28
J gene: TRBJ2-7
CDR3 protein: CASSTQTGISYEQYF
CDR3 DNA: TGTGCCAGCAGTACCCAAACAGGGATCTCCTACGAGCAGTACTTC

clone size: .
D gene: .
V gene: TRBV9
J gene: TRBJ1-1
CDR3 protein: CASPKAGDEDTEAFF
CDR3 DNA: TGTGCCAGCCCAAAGGCCGGTGATGAGGACACTGAAGCTTTCTTT

clone size: few
D gene: .
V gene: TRBV5-1
J gene: TRBJ2-5
CDR3 protein: CASSLGVGETQYF
CDR3 DNA: TGCGCCAGCAGCTTGGGAGTGGGAGAGACCCAGTACTTC

clone size: .
D gene: .
V gene: TRBV2
J gene: TRBJ1-2
CDR3 protein: CASSEAGYGYTF
CDR3 DNA: TGTGCCAGCAGTGAAGCCGGCTATGGCTACACCTTC

clone size: .
D gene: .
V gene: TRBV5-5
J gene: TRBJ2-5
CDR3 protein: CASTTSGVAQETQYF
CDR3 DNA: TGTGCCAGCACGACATCGGGCGTCGCCCAAGAGACCCAGTACTTC

clone size: .
D gene: .
V gene: TRBV28
J gene: TRBJ1-1
CDR3 protein: CASSPPPVGTEAFF
CDR3 DNA: TGTGCCAGCAGTCCGCCCCCTGTTGGGACTGAAGCTTTCTTT